Below are 29 T cell receptor beta chains sequenced from a single sample in a study of response to subunit inactivated influenza vaccine. TCRdb re-called the RT-PCR reads through MiXCR, storing one row per CDR3 protein. This table holds roughly 670,000 distinct CDR3 sequences, less than 15% found once. The material was PBMCs from blood, obtained less than 15 days before vaccination. The receptors stem from a man over 45 who received an inactivated influenza vaccine.

The table lists this clonotype with many counts. J is TRBJ2-7 and V is TRBV9, with a weak D call TRBD2 (6 bases). Trimming removed 0 bases from V and 5 bases from J, with 12 bases in between. Germline V gives CDR1 SGDLS, CDR2 YYNGEE. This CDR3 spans 14 amino acids. The CDR3, as DNA: TGTGCCAGCAGCGTAGGTACTAGCAGGGACGAGCAGTACTTC. Translation: CASSVGTSRDEQYF.

There are a few counts of this clonotype. The V gene is TRBV7-3, the J gene TRBJ1-1, with 7 bases that match TRBD1. V was clipped by 5 bases and J by 10 bases; unmatched bases: 7. Looked up from germline, CDR1 is SGHTA and CDR2 is FQGTGA. The CDR3 is 12 amino acids. For the CDR3, the DNA is TGTGCCAGCAGCCCAGGGGGGGATTCAGCTTTCTTT. It encodes CASSPGGDSAFF. The whole variable domain, remainder taken from reference TRBV7-3 and TRBJ1-1, is GAGVSQTPSNKVTEKGKYVELRCDPISGHTALYWYRQSLGQGPEFLIYFQGTGAADDSGLPNDRFFAVRPEGSVSTLKIQRTERGDSAVYLCASSPGGDSAFFGQGTRLTVV.

This sequence joins TRBV5-5 and TRBJ1-5, with D possibly TRBD1 on 5 matching bases. The CDR3 is 16 amino acids. The germline V gene has CDR1 SGHKS and CDR2 YYEKEE (reference sequence). Trimming removed 2 bases at V and 3 bases at J, with 15 bases between. CDR3 bases: TGTGCCAGCAGCTTAAAAGCTCCGGGGCTCAATCAGCCCCAGCATTTT. The encoded protein is CASSLKAPGLNQPQHF.

The chain employs TRBV29-1 and TRBJ2-1; possibly TRBD2 for D (6 bases). The CDR3 spans 12 residues. Germline values: CDR1 SQVTM, CDR2 ANQGSEA. Between the trimmed V and J ends, which lost 7 bases and 2 bases, there was a span of 9 bases. The CDR3, as DNA: TGCAGCGCCGGGGGAACCTACAATGAGCAGTTCTTC. It encodes CSAGGTYNEQFF.

This clonotype was found a few times. The chain has TRBV12-3 or TRBV12-4 and TRBJ2-1; possible D gene TRBD1, 5 bases. The V end lost 6 bases, the J end lost 9 bases, and 9 bases lay between the germline ends. This CDR3 region has 11 residues. The CDR3 loop reads CASRVRGEQFF. CDR3 nucleotide sequence: TGTGCCAGCAGAGTTAGGGGTGAGCAGTTCTTC.

This clonotype has just a few counts. The chain employs TRBV3-1 and TRBJ2-1; D is unresolved. This CDR3 has 12 amino acids. Trimming left V 1 base short and J 7 bases short, with 5 bases between. Per germline, CDR1 LGHDT and CDR2 YNNKEL (reference sequence). The CDR3 sequence: CASSQVMNEQFF. In DNA, the CDR3 is TGTGCCAGCAGCCAAGTAATGAATGAGCAGTTCTTC.

The rearrangement links TRBV5-1 to TRBJ1-2, with D maybe TRBD1 (6 bases). Germline CDR1 and CDR2: SGHRS and YFSETQ. The CDR3 covers 14 residues. Trimming removed 4 bases at V and 4 bases at J, with 14 bases between. The CDR3, as DNA: TGCGCCAGCAGCCCAGGGTTGGGGGCCTATGGCTACACCTTC. It encodes CASSPGLGAYGYTF.

This clonotype was detected only a few times. This rearrangement joins TRBV27 to TRBJ1-5; D is perhaps TRBD1 (5 bases). V was cut by 5 bases and J by 3 bases, with 11 bases left in between. The CDR3 spans 14 residues. Germline V lookup: CDR1 MNHEY, CDR2 SMNVEV (reference sequence). The CDR3 DNA reads as TGTGCCAGCAGTGCGCAGGGTTTCAATCAGCCCCAGCATTTT. Its translation: CASSAQGFNQPQHF.

This clonotype turned up a few times. This chain uses TRBV2 with TRBJ2-1; 11 bases line up with TRBD2. The CDR3 runs 15 residues. J gave up 3 bases and V 6 bases, and 4 bases lay outside the gene matches. From germline, CDR1 is SNHLY and CDR2 FYNNEI. The CDR3 here is CASRGTSGRYNEQFF. The CDR3 coding sequence is TGTGCCAGCAGGGGGACTAGCGGCCGCTACAATGAGCAGTTCTTC.

J is TRBJ2-7 and V is TRBV18; TRBD2 might be the D (5 bases). In germline, CDR1 is KGHSH, CDR2 LQKENI. The CDR3 is 14 residues long. With 3 bases removed from V and 8 bases from J, the gap between germline ends came to 17 bases. The CDR3 coding sequence is TGTGCCAGCTCACCGCCGTCCGGGGATTTCCAGCAGTACTTC. Its protein product is CASSPPSGDFQQYF.

The rearrangement uses TRBV6-2 or TRBV6-3 and TRBJ2-5; the D gene is possibly TRBD1 (5 bases). Germline loops: CDR1 MNHEY, CDR2 SVGEGT. Trimming took off 2 bases at V and 2 bases at J, with 12 bases between the two ends. CDR3 length: 15 residues. CDR3 sequence reads: CASSYEVTEQETQYF. Here the CDR3 DNA reads TGTGCCAGCAGTTACGAGGTGACAGAGCAAGAGACCCAGTACTTC.

The genes are TRBV5-1 and TRBJ2-5; D perhaps matches TRBD2 (6 bases). V lost 6 bases and J lost 4, with 13 bases in between. CDR1 SGHRS and CDR2 YFSETQ come from the germline V gene. The CDR3 loop spans 13 amino acids. CDR3 nucleotide sequence: TGCGCCAGCACCCCGACTAGTGGAGAGACCCAGTACTTC. Translated: CASTPTSGETQYF.

The J gene is TRBJ2-1, the V gene TRBV6-5; no firm D call. CDR3 length: 13 residues. In germline, CDR1 is MNHEY, CDR2 SVGAGI. The ends were cut back, 7 bases at V and 6 bases at J, with 13 bases in the middle. CDR3 loop: CASISRAGNEQFF. The CDR3 region has the DNA TGTGCCAGCATTAGTAGGGCTGGCAATGAGCAGTTCTTC.

DNA for the CDR3: TGCAGTGCTAGAGATCGAGTCTTTCAGAACTACAATGAGCAGTTCTTC. It specifies CSARDRVFQNYNEQFF. The chain recombines TRBV20-1 with TRBJ2-1; no clear D gene. Trimming took off 0 bases at V and 3 bases at J, with 15 bases between the two ends. CDR1 is DFQATT, CDR2 SNEGSKA, per germline (reference sequence). The CDR3 runs to 16 residues.

This clonotype has a handful of counts. The J gene is TRBJ2-3, the V gene TRBV4-1; D may be TRBD1 or TRBD2 (6 bases each). The germline V and J ends were trimmed by 1 base and 3 bases, with 11 bases remaining between them. Germline V CDR1 and CDR2: MGHRA, YSYEKL. This CDR3 region has 15 residues. The CDR3 sequence: CASSQAGGLTDTQYF. CDR3 nucleotides: TGCGCCAGCAGCCAAGCTGGGGGGCTGACAGATACGCAGTATTTT.

This clonotype has only a few counts. This chain links TRBV3-1 with TRBJ1-1; weak D call: TRBD1 (5 bases). V was cut by 1 base and J by 6 bases, with 12 bases left in between. CDR3 length equals 14 residues. The germline V gene has CDR1 LGHDT and CDR2 YNNKEL (reference sequence). CDR3 protein: CASSQGWDGPEAFF. In DNA form, the CDR3 reads TGTGCCAGCAGCCAAGGATGGGACGGGCCTGAAGCTTTCTTT.

This clonotype came up a few times. The chain recombines TRBV28 with TRBJ2-3; 7 nucleotides line up with TRBD2. Germline trimming cut 5 bases from V and 4 bases from J; bases unmatched to any gene: 12. This CDR3 has 16 amino acids. Germline loops: CDR1 MDHEN, CDR2 SYDVKM. DNA for the CDR3: TGTGCCAGCAGTAAACCTAGCGGACGGTTCGCAGATACGCAGTATTTT. It specifies CASSKPSGRFADTQYF.

The V gene is TRBV10-3, the J gene TRBJ1-3; D ambiguous. The CDR3 extends over 16 amino acids. V was shortened by 3 bases and J by 1 base, with 13 bases between the two germline ends. In germline, CDR1 is ENHRY, CDR2 SYGVKD. CDR3 DNA: TGTGCCATCAGTGACGGGAGTACGGGGTCTGGAAACACCATATATTTT. It is translated as CAISDGSTGSGNTIYF.

The V and J genes are TRBV7-2 and TRBJ2-4; 7 nucleotides line up with TRBD1. V shed 4 bases, J shed 4 bases, and the junction held 13 bases outside the gene matches. Germline assignment: CDR1 SGHTA and CDR2 FQGNSA. The CDR3 consists of 17 residues. The CDR3 loop is CASSSSGTVILKNIQYF. CDR3 sequence (DNA): TGTGCCAGCAGCTCCTCCGGGACAGTAATACTAAAAAACATTCAGTACTTC.

The J gene is TRBJ2-2, the V gene TRBV30, with 7 bases lining up with TRBD1. The CDR3 spans 15 residues. Germline V gene sequence: CDR1 GTSNPN, CDR2 SVGIG (reference sequence). Losses at the gene ends were 3 bases for V and 0 bases for J; bases not matched to a gene: 4. CDR3 sequence (DNA): TGTGCCTGGAGGAACAGGGGCGCGAACACCGGGGAGCTGTTTTTT. Protein: CAWRNRGANTGELFF. Full variable domain (outside the CDR3, taken from reference TRBV30 and TRBJ2-2): SQTIHQWPATLVQPVGSPLSLECTVEGTSNPNLYWYRQAAGRGLQLLFYSVGIGQISSEVPQNLSASRPQDRQFILSSKKLLLSDSGFYLCAWRNRGANTGELFFGEGSRLTVL.

This clonotype was seen a handful of times. The J gene is TRBJ2-3, the V gene TRBV7-2; D remains unclear. Trimming shortened V by 5 bases and J by 6 bases, and 9 bases separated the two germline ends. There are 12 residues in the CDR3. CDR1 and CDR2 (germline): SGHTA, FQGNSA. CDR3 residues: CASSVARDTQYF. CDR3 bases: TGTGCCAGCAGCGTCGCGAGGGATACGCAGTATTTT.

This rearrangement joins TRBV7-9 to TRBJ1-4; no clear D. Trimming cost V 5 bases and J 5 bases, with 12 bases left between them. Germline lookup yields CDR1 SEHNR and CDR2 FQNEAQ (reference sequence). This CDR3 contains 14 residues. Here the CDR3 DNA reads TGTGCCAGCAGCACCCGGGCCGTAAATGAAAAACTGTTTTTT. The encoded protein is CASSTRAVNEKLFF. Full variable domain (outside the CDR3, taken from reference TRBV7-9 and TRBJ1-4): DTGVSQNPRHKITKRGQNVTFRCDPISEHNRLYWYRQTLGQGPEFLTYFQNEAQLEKSRLLSDRFSAERPKGSFSTLEIQRTEQGDSAMYLCASSTRAVNEKLFFGSGTQLSVL.

The rearrangement uses TRBV7-9 and TRBJ2-2; D is unresolved. Germline CDR1 is SEHNR and CDR2 is FQNEAQ (reference sequence). V lost 5 bases and J lost 1, with 14 bases in between. There are 16 residues in the CDR3. The CDR3 sequence: CASSPGAKKNTGELFF. The CDR3 DNA follows: TGTGCCAGCAGCCCCGGCGCGAAGAAGAACACCGGGGAGCTGTTTTTT.

This clonotype was recorded once. The chain recombines TRBV28 with TRBJ2-7; either TRBD1 or TRBD2 may supply D (5 bases each). CDR3 length: 15 amino acids. The germline V gene has CDR1 MDHEN and CDR2 SYDVKM. V lost 7 bases, J lost 3 bases, and 19 bases lay in between. CDR3 coding DNA: TGTGCCAGCACCCCGTTGGGGGTAGGCTTCTACGAGCAGTACTTC. Its protein is CASTPLGVGFYEQYF.

As DNA, the CDR3 is TGTGCCAGCAGTTACCCCGGGGGACTAGCCAAAAACATTCAGTACTTC. This codes for CASSYPGGLAKNIQYF. The chain is built from TRBV6-2 or TRBV6-3 and TRBJ2-4, with D perhaps matching TRBD2 (6 bases). The V gene lost 2 bases and the J gene lost 0 bases, with 11 bases spanning the gap. The germline V gene encodes CDR1 MNHEY and CDR2 SVGEGT. The length of the CDR3 is 16 residues.

This rearrangement joins TRBV5-1 to TRBJ2-7; possibly TRBD1 for D (6 bases). Germline V gives CDR1 SGHRS, CDR2 YFSETQ. The CDR3 runs to 16 residues. With 4 bases removed from V and 0 bases from J, the gap between germline ends came to 17 bases. Written as DNA, the CDR3 is TGCGCCAGCAGCGACCAACAGGGATTTGGCTCCTACGAGCAGTACTTC. Translated, it gives CASSDQQGFGSYEQYF.

This clonotype was counted a few times. The chain is built from TRBV7-2 and TRBJ1-1, with D tentatively TRBD1 (6 bases). This CDR3 contains 13 residues. Trimming removed 7 bases from V and 9 bases from J, with 18 bases in between. The germline gives CDR1 SGHTA, CDR2 FQGNSA. CDR3 nucleotide sequence: TGTGCCAGCAACCTAGATAGGGGGGGGAAAGCTTTCTTT. Its translation: CASNLDRGGKAFF.

The table lists this clonotype with a few counts. The rearrangement joins TRBV20-1 to TRBJ2-5; 8 bases agree with TRBD2. This CDR3 is built from 13 residues. After removal of 3 bases from V and 5 bases from J, the junction contained 5 bases not matched to a gene. Germline V gene data show CDR1 as DFQATT and CDR2 as SNEGSKA (reference sequence). This CDR3 is CSASGRARETQYF. The CDR3 DNA reads as TGCAGTGCTAGCGGGAGGGCCAGGGAGACCCAGTACTTC.

This clonotype appeared many times. The chain couples TRBV7-9 to TRBJ2-2; 8 bases match TRBD1. The germline V gene encodes CDR1 SEHNR and CDR2 FQNEAQ (reference sequence). Trimming cost V 6 bases and J 3 bases; bases outside gene matches: 9. There are 16 residues in the CDR3. As DNA, the CDR3 is TGTGCCAGCAGAACATGGCAGGGGGCTTACACCGGGGAGCTGTTTTTT. It translates to CASRTWQGAYTGELFF.